Listed below are T cell receptor beta chains from one sample, sequenced in a study of cytomegalovirus exposure and HLA in healthy donors. Sequencing used immunoSEQ multiplex PCR; TCRdb keeps in-frame clones, though not all of them. The table records approximately 100,000 clones, just under 80% of them present only once. Sample: PBMCs. Receptors originate from a woman aged 40 to 50 in good health and CMV-seropositive. Each CDR3 is given without its conserved first and last residue. Rows may omit the clone size; those that give it use once, few, many or a size class.

V	size	J	CDR3
TRBV30	NA	TRBJ2-5	AWLAGGETQY
TRBV4-1	NA	TRBJ2-3	ASSQERGLAARDTQY
TRBV25-1	NA	TRBJ2-5	ASSEWGGSERETQY
TRBV5-8	few	TRBJ1-1	ASSFGDRPSFTEAF
TRBV7-9	NA	TRBJ1-2	ASSLGGGHNYGYT
TRBV27	NA	TRBJ1-2	AGDQGNYGYT
TRBV30	NA	TRBJ1-2	AWSPGGSIYGYT
TRBV28	NA	TRBJ2-5	ASSSRQGPWEQY
TRBV15	NA	TRBJ2-3	ATSRDPGLDTQY
TRBV19	NA	TRBJ1-2	ASTPGGGKGYT
TRBV6-5	NA	TRBJ1-2	ASSYSAGNYGYT
TRBV11-2	NA	TRBJ2-7	ASSLSGRTYEQY
TRBV27	NA	TRBJ2-1	ASNARSGGDEQF
TRBV5-1	NA	TRBJ2-7	ASSLVIGGAEQY
TRBV6-1	NA	TRBJ1-4	ASEGTGSEKLF
TRBV25-1	NA	TRBJ2-1	ASSPGTGDYNEQF
TRBV6-4	NA	NA	ASRPTARHEQY